Described below is a single T cell receptor (beta chain) sequence and its context. Antigen unknown. The V gene's germline CDR1 is SEHNR and CDR2 FQNEAQ (reference sequence). The CDR3 has 12 amino acids. V lost 5 bases, J lost 4 bases, and 8 bases lay in between. The sample is drawn from a study of post-analysis software for immune sequencing data. Background on the study: Relapsing-remitting, secondary progressive and progressive-relapsing forms made up the multiple sclerosis disease courses.

Study-wide results and caveats: The F measure placed samples prepared in the same batch into strongly shared clusters. Comparison of patients with controls showed about 5 TRBV segments more frequent in patients, TRBV5-6, TRBV5-1 and TRBV20-1 among them. Multiple sclerosis was associated with a significant reduction in normalized Chao1 diversity relative to controls.

TCR beta cDNA libraries had unique molecular identifiers. A population of about 0.95 to 10 million T cells gave rise to approximately 500,000 cDNA molecules. TCRdb used MiXCR to reprocess the PCR reads, holding one entry per CDR3 protein. The data contain hundreds of thousands of distinct CDR3 sequences, 25% to 30% of them singletons. The sample was blood. J is TRBJ1-1 and V is TRBV7-9, with D hard to call. The TCR sequence derives from a girl between 10 and 17 years old with multiple sclerosis. CDR3 coding DNA: TGTGCCAGCAGCGGGCAAAGCACTGAAGCTTTCTTT. Residues: CASSGQSTEAFF.